Each of the 13 T cell receptor beta chains below was sequenced from the same sample in a study of spatial heterogeneity in lung cancer. One entry per CDR3 protein results from TCRdb running MiXCR on the 5' RACE reads. The sample lists 10,000 to 15,000 distinct CDR3 sequences, about 6.2% occurring once. Regarding time point: sample taken at primary tumor resection. No cell sorting; template was whole RNA from tumor, lung tissue or PBMC. The sequenced sample was normal lung tissue next to the tumor, obtained at surgery. These receptors all stem from a male donor with early-stage non-small cell lung cancer.

This clonotype was observed at least ten times. The genes are TRBV27 and TRBJ2-7; the D is unclear. This CDR3 is 15 amino acids long. From germline, CDR1 is MNHEY and CDR2 SMNVEV (reference sequence). V was trimmed by 2 bases and J by 0 bases, leaving 11 bases between them. CDR3 in DNA: TGTGCCAGCAGTTTAAGAGGCGATCGCTCCTACGAGCAGTACTTC. This gives the protein CASSLRGDRSYEQYF.

This clonotype is medium-sized in the sample. For the CDR3, the DNA is TGTGCCAGCGGGGGACAGGGGGCTGACGGCAACTATGGCTACACCTTC. This codes for CASGGQGADGNYGYTF. This chain uses TRBV6-2 or TRBV6-3 with TRBJ1-2; 12 nucleotides agree with TRBD1. Losses at the gene ends were 8 bases for V and 2 bases for J; bases not matched to a gene: 9. CDR3 length equals 16 residues. Germline loops: CDR1 MNHEY, CDR2 SVGEGT.

This clonotype occurred many times. The chain joins TRBV12-3 or TRBV12-4 to TRBJ2-3, with TRBD2 identical over 12 bases. This CDR3 is built from 14 residues. The ends lost 6 bases at V and 3 bases at J; junction bases unmatched: 1. The CDR3 here is CASSGLAGTDTQYF. As DNA, the CDR3 is TGTGCCAGCAGCGGACTAGCGGGGACAGATACGCAGTATTTT.

This clonotype was recorded at least ten times. The rearrangement links TRBV27 to TRBJ1-5, with a possible D match to TRBD1 (5 bases). Germline values: CDR1 MNHEY, CDR2 SMNVEV (reference sequence). Trimming removed 5 bases from V and 2 bases from J, with 10 bases in between. The CDR3 consists of 14 residues. The DNA of the CDR3 is TGTGCCAGCAGTCTGGGGGGAGGCAATCAGCCCCAGCATTTT. Its translation is CASSLGGGNQPQHF.

The chain carries TRBV5-6 and TRBJ1-2, with D tentatively TRBD1 (6 bases). Germline values: CDR1 SGHDT, CDR2 YYEEEE. Between the trimmed V and J ends, which lost 4 bases and 12 bases, there was a span of 13 bases. This CDR3 comprises 11 residues. The CDR3 nucleotides read TGTGCCAGCAGCGAGCAGGGGACCAACACCTTC. Encoded protein: CASSEQGTNTF.

A remark on this clonotype: A clone one base away is much larger, so this may be a read error. The V and J genes are TRBV19 and TRBJ2-1; D is undetermined. The CDR3 runs to 14 residues. Per the germline V gene, CDR1 is LNHDA and CDR2 is SQIVND (reference sequence). V was pared by 7 bases and J by 10 bases, with 20 bases between. The CDR3 DNA sequence: TGTGCCAGTAAGGGATCTATCCAGAACTACGAGCAGTTCTTC. Amino acids: CASKGSIQNYEQFF.

This rearrangement joins TRBV6-5 to TRBJ1-1; perhaps TRBD1 as D (5 bases). CDR3 length: 13 residues. In germline, CDR1 is MNHEY, CDR2 SVGAGI. Trimming removed 4 bases at V and 1 base at J, with 7 bases between. The CDR3 loop reads CASSWGTNTEAFF. The CDR3 DNA follows: TGTGCCAGCAGTTGGGGGACGAACACTGAAGCTTTCTTT.

The V call is TRBV6-2 or TRBV6-3, the J call TRBJ1-2; a possible D gene is TRBD1 (5 bases). The CDR3 totals 14 residues. Germline V gene data show CDR1 as MNHEY and CDR2 as SVGEGT. Trimming removed 2 bases at V and 3 bases at J, with 10 bases between. CDR3 loop: CASSYIGGDYGYTF. CDR3 nucleotide sequence: TGTGCCAGCAGTTACATCGGGGGAGACTATGGCTACACCTTC.

This clonotype was counted ten times or more. V gene TRBV20-1 combines with J gene TRBJ2-2, with D possibly being TRBD1 (5 bases). Trimming took off 3 bases at V and 7 bases at J, with 15 bases between the two ends. Per germline, CDR1 DFQATT and CDR2 SNEGSKA (reference sequence). CDR3 length: 14 amino acids. This chain's CDR3 is CSASPRQGSGELFF. The DNA of the CDR3 is TGCAGTGCTAGCCCCCGCCAGGGTAGCGGGGAGCTGTTTTTT.

This rearrangement joins TRBV12-3 or TRBV12-4 to TRBJ2-7; no reliable D call. The CDR3 sequence is 12 residues long. V lost 6 bases and J 3 bases, leaving 9 bases between the germline ends. The CDR3 loop reads CASSLGFYEQYF. The CDR3 DNA is TGTGCCAGCAGCCTTGGTTTCTACGAGCAGTACTTC.

This clonotype was seen many times. This sequence joins TRBV12-3 or TRBV12-4 and TRBJ1-2; 7 bases map to TRBD1. The CDR3 totals 15 residues. V was clipped by 3 bases and J by 2 bases; unmatched bases: 6. The CDR3 is CASSLSTGSNYGYTF. The CDR3 region has the DNA TGTGCCAGCAGTTTGTCGACAGGGTCCAACTATGGCTACACCTTC.

In its sample, this clonotype was seen many times. J is TRBJ2-1 and V is TRBV6-5; 12 bases match TRBD2. Per germline, CDR1 MNHEY and CDR2 SVGAGI. The CDR3 is 15 residues long. V gave up 6 bases and J gave up 9 bases; unmatched junction bases: 9. CDR3 sequence: CASSRLAGAEGEQFF. The CDR3 nucleotides read TGTGCCAGCAGCCGACTAGCGGGAGCTGAAGGTGAGCAGTTCTTC.

This clonotype was detected ten times or more. The chain combines TRBV11-2 with TRBJ2-5, with D possibly being TRBD1 (5 bases). The CDR3 consists of 14 residues. In germline, CDR1 is SGHAT, CDR2 FQNNGV. V was clipped by 1 base and J by 4 bases, with 10 bases between them. The DNA for the CDR3 is TGTGCCAGCAGCTTAGTAGGCCAGGGAGAGACCCAGTACTTC. It yields the protein CASSLVGQGETQYF.